This T cell receptor (beta chain) was obtained from a study of radiotherapy plus CTLA-4 blockade in lung cancer. Study details: Patients showed objective responses in 15% to 20% of cases, and disease control was achieved by 25% to 35%.

Only in-frame clones appear in the TCRdb table, and some are missing; sequencing was by immunoSEQ multiplex PCR. This table holds some 77,000 clones, around 86% found once. Trimming took 2 bases from V and 11 from J, leaving 20 bases between them. The V gene's germline CDR1 is SGHRS and CDR2 YFSETQ. The CDR3 runs 14 residues. In chemo-refractory metastatic non-small-cell lung cancer, patients got ipilimumab CTLA-4 blockade together with focal radiation. The source of this sequence is a human donor with non-small cell lung cancer who had a partial response to radiotherapy plus ipilimumab. The sample in question was peripheral blood, obtained from a patient treated with radiotherapy plus ipilimumab. The V call is TRBV5-1, the J call TRBJ2-7; maybe TRBD1 (7 bases). The CDR3 protein is CASSFGGDRDSEYF. In nucleotides, the CDR3 is TGCGCCAGCAGCTTTGGAGGGGATCGGGACAGCGAGTACTTC.